This T cell receptor beta chain was identified in a study of beta chain features in type 1 diabetes. Points from the study as a whole: Type 1 diabetes patients showed a moderate but significant shortening of TCRB CDR3s in all four CD4+ subsets. The cDNA sequencing approach could over-represent high-TCR-expressing cells. Any HLA type influence on TCRB rearrangement was left unresolved here.

The CDR3 consists of 14 residues. With V trimmed by 6 bases and J by 1 base, 6 bases remained unmatched. CDR1 MNHNY and CDR2 SVGAGI come from the germline V gene (reference sequence). About this clone itself: The antigen is not known.

Sequencing targeted expressed TCRB transcripts, as all isolated RNA had been reverse transcribed. Mean read depth for naive, central memory and regulatory T cell samples was some 3.8 million reads. Libraries were prepared by immunoSEQ multiplex PCR; TCRdb keeps only in-frame clonotypes and omits some of them. The data show hundreds of thousands of clones, with around 15% seen just once and 0.035% to 0.045% held by the top ten. This rearrangement joins TRBV6-6 to TRBJ2-7; 7 bases are a match to TRBD1. This sequence originates from a man between 18 and 29 years old with type 1 diabetes. Sequenced: naive CD4+ T cells from blood. The CDR3 sequence: CASSPGTASYEQYF. CDR3 DNA sequence: TGTGCCAGCAGCCCAGGGACAGCTTCCTACGAGCAGTACTTC.